The 30 T cell receptor beta chains presented below share a single source sample, sequenced in a study of T cell changes during pregnancy in multiple sclerosis. This table comes from immunoSEQ multiplex PCR, and its TCRdb copy is limited to in-frame clones, with some not included. This sample has roughly 79,000 clones, with around 93% found just once. The source material was peripheral blood, sampled in the second trimester of pregnancy. The source is a female donor in good health, enrolled as a control in a pregnancy study.

The DNA for the CDR3 is TGTGCCAGTAGTATAGATCCTGGCAGATCCTACGAGCAGTACTTC. This encodes CASSIDPGRSYEQYF. The chain carries TRBV19 and TRBJ2-7; no clear D gene. CDR1 is LNHDA and CDR2 is SQIVND in the germline V gene (reference sequence). V lost 0 bases, J lost 1 base, and 10 bases lay in between. The CDR3 has 15 amino acids.

The chain carries TRBV11-3 and TRBJ1-3, with D possibly matching TRBD1 (6 bases). V was shortened by 5 bases and J by 4 bases, with 12 bases between the two germline ends. This CDR3 is 14 amino acids long. Germline CDR1 reads SGHNT; CDR2 reads YENEEA. The CDR3 DNA sequence: TGTGCCAGCAGCCCGAGGGGGATCGGAAACACCATATATTTT. Translated, it gives CASSPRGIGNTIYF.

This clone was recorded once. The chain links TRBV7-2 to TRBJ1-4, with TRBD1 identical over 8 bases. This CDR3 is built from 15 residues. Unmatched junction bases numbered 9, after V lost 4 bases and J lost 8 bases. Per the germline V gene, CDR1 is SGHTA and CDR2 is FQGNSA. The CDR3: CASSYDGQGGEKLFF. DNA of the CDR3: TGTGCCAGCAGCTACGATGGACAGGGAGGCGAAAAACTGTTTTTT.

The rearrangement uses TRBV2 and TRBJ1-2, with a tentative D call TRBD1 (5 bases). CDR1 SNHLY and CDR2 FYNNEI come from the germline V gene. This CDR3 has 14 residues. V gave up 8 bases and J gave up 4 bases, with 17 bases separating them. The CDR3 region has the DNA TGTGCCAGCTTAAGGGGCGTTGGGTCCTATGGCTACACCTTC. Its protein is CASLRGVGSYGYTF. Full variable domain (outside the CDR3, taken from reference TRBV2 and TRBJ1-2): EPEVTQTPSHQVTQMGQEVILRCVPISNHLYFYWYRQILGQKVEFLVSFYNNEISEKSEIFDDQFSVERPDGSNFTLKIRSTKLEDSAMYFCASLRGVGSYGYTFGSGTRLTVV.

The CDR3 loop reads CASSFIRVPPYEQYF. For the CDR3, the DNA is TGTGCCAGCAGCTTCATCAGGGTCCCCCCCTACGAGCAGTACTTC. J is TRBJ2-7 and V is TRBV5-6, with a tentative D call TRBD1 (5 bases). The CDR3 runs 15 residues. In germline, CDR1 is SGHDT, CDR2 YYEEEE. V lost 2 bases and J 2 bases, leaving 14 bases between the germline ends.

The chain links TRBV5-6 to TRBJ1-1; 7 nucleotides line up with TRBD1. This CDR3 is 14 amino acids long. The germline CDR1 and CDR2 sequences are SGHDT and YYEEEE. With 1 base clipped from V and 4 bases from J, the junction kept 4 bases outside the gene matches. In DNA, the CDR3 is TGTGCCAGCAGCTTGCAGGGGGAAAGCACTGAAGCTTTCTTT. It is translated as CASSLQGESTEAFF.

V and J are TRBV6-5 and TRBJ2-1, with 10 bases identical to TRBD2. CDR3 length: 15 residues. Trimming removed 5 bases from V and 7 bases from J; junction bases left unmatched: 8. Germline V lookup: CDR1 MNHEY, CDR2 SVGAGI. This CDR3 reads CASSLVIAGGNEQFF. DNA of the CDR3: TGTGCCAGCAGTCTGGTGATAGCGGGGGGAAATGAGCAGTTCTTC.

This sequence joins TRBV7-8 and TRBJ1-6; D gene unclear. Trimming stripped 5 bases from V and 0 bases from J, with 8 bases between. This CDR3 region has 15 residues. The germline gives CDR1 SGHVS, CDR2 FQNEAQ. The CDR3 region has the DNA TGTGCCAGCAGCACAGTAAGCTCCTATAATTCACCCCTCCACTTT. It codes for CASSTVSSYNSPLHF.

V is TRBV7-9 and J is TRBJ1-1; weak D call: TRBD1 (6 bases). The CDR3 runs 15 residues. Germline V gives CDR1 SEHNR, CDR2 FQNEAQ (reference sequence). Trimming removed 7 bases at V and 4 bases at J, with 19 bases between. The CDR3 bases are TGTGCCAGCACCCTCGGACTAGGGGGGTTCACTGAAGCTTTCTTT. This gives the protein CASTLGLGGFTEAFF.

The chain links TRBV9 to TRBJ1-3; D is ambiguous. This CDR3 is 17 amino acids long. Deletions cut 0 bases from V and 0 bases from J, with 13 bases between. The germline gives CDR1 SGDLS, CDR2 YYNGEE. CDR3 in DNA: TGTGCCAGCAGCGTAGAAGCGTTTACGGGCTCTGGAAACACCATATATTTT. Translating it yields CASSVEAFTGSGNTIYF. Looking up the rest from reference TRBV9 and TRBJ1-3 gives the full variable domain: DSGVTQTPKHLITATGQRVTLRCSPRSGDLSVYWYQQSLDQGLQFLIQYYNGEERAKGNILERFSAQQFPDLHSELNLSSLELGDSALYFCASSVEAFTGSGNTIYFGEGSWLTVV.

The chain couples TRBV4-2 to TRBJ2-6, with a possible D match to TRBD2 (5 bases). Trimming cost V 1 base and J 4 bases, with 20 bases left between them. The germline V gene encodes CDR1 LGHNA and CDR2 YNFKEQ. The CDR3 spans 19 residues. The CDR3 coding sequence is TGTGCCAGCAGCCAAGTCGTCTTAACTCGGCCGGGGGGGGCCAACGTCCTGACTTTC. The encoded protein is CASSQVVLTRPGGANVLTF.

V gene TRBV5-6 combines with J gene TRBJ1-1; D is possibly TRBD1 (5 bases). Per germline, CDR1 SGHDT and CDR2 YYEEEE. The length of the CDR3 is 15 residues. V was shortened by 4 bases and J by 2 bases, with 15 bases between the two germline ends. CDR3: CASSPTPTGNTEAFF. The CDR3 region has the DNA TGTGCCAGCAGCCCCACCCCAACAGGAAACACTGAAGCTTTCTTT. Complete variable domain (other parts from reference TRBV5-6 and TRBJ1-1): DAGVTQSPTHLIKTRGQQVTLRCSPKSGHDTVSWYQQALGQGPQFIFQYYEEEERQRGNFPDRFSGHQFPNYSSELNVNALLLGDSALYLCASSPTPTGNTEAFFGQGTRLTVV.

This chain connects TRBV19 to TRBJ2-2; a weak D match, TRBD2 (6 bases). Germline values: CDR1 LNHDA, CDR2 SQIVND (reference sequence). This CDR3 contains 15 residues. With 9 bases removed from V and 0 bases from J, the gap between germline ends came to 14 bases. CDR3 nucleotides: TGTGCCAGCACAAAGGCGGGGACGAACACCGGGGAGCTGTTTTTT. Amino acid sequence: CASTKAGTNTGELFF.

This clone was picked up one time. This chain uses TRBV4-3 with TRBJ1-1; no clear D gene. The V and J ends lost 1 base and 1 base respectively, with 10 bases between them. This CDR3 has 15 amino acids. CDR1 and CDR2 from the germline V gene are LGHNA and YSLEER. Written as DNA, the CDR3 is TGCGCCAGCAGCCAAGGTCACAGAGCGAACACTGAAGCTTTCTTT. Protein product: CASSQGHRANTEAFF.

The chain joins TRBV19 to TRBJ1-6; D is unclear. The germline gives CDR1 LNHDA, CDR2 SQIVND (reference sequence). Trimming took 3 bases from V and 0 from J, leaving 15 bases between them. This CDR3 spans 18 amino acids. The CDR3 loop reads CASSILGLASSYNSPLHF. CDR3 coding DNA: TGTGCCAGTAGTATTTTAGGTTTAGCGAGCTCCTATAATTCACCCCTCCACTTT.

This chain links TRBV7-9 with TRBJ1-4, with no clear D. The CDR3 sequence is 14 residues long. V was pared by 7 bases and J by 4 bases, with 13 bases between. Germline values: CDR1 SEHNR, CDR2 FQNEAQ (reference sequence). CDR3 residues: CASKRAGSNEKLFF. The CDR3 DNA follows: TGTGCCAGCAAAAGGGCGGGGAGTAATGAAAAACTGTTTTTT. Together with reference TRBV7-9 and TRBJ1-4, the CDR3 gives the full variable domain: DTGVSQNPRHKITKRGQNVTFRCDPISEHNRLYWYRQTLGQGPEFLTYFQNEAQLEKSRLLSDRFSAERPKGSFSTLEIQRTEQGDSAMYLCASKRAGSNEKLFFGSGTQLSVL.

The V and J genes are TRBV10-3 and TRBJ2-1; D possibly corresponds to TRBD1 (6 bases). V dropped 4 bases and J dropped 4 bases, with 17 bases sitting between them. The CDR3 spans 16 residues. Germline values: CDR1 ENHRY, CDR2 SYGVKD. The DNA of the CDR3 is TGTGCCATCAGTGGATTCCTGGGGGCTAGGTACAATGAGCAGTTCTTC. Its translation: CAISGFLGARYNEQFF.

The table lists this clone with a count of one. The chain combines TRBV6-6 with TRBJ1-1; tentatively, D is TRBD1 (6 bases). V lost 6 bases and J 1 base, leaving 12 bases between the germline ends. Germline-derived CDR1 and CDR2 are MNHNY and SVGAGI (reference sequence). The CDR3 is 14 residues long. CDR3 in DNA: TGTGCCAGCAGCTGGGGACAAACGAACACTGAAGCTTTCTTT. Protein sequence: CASSWGQTNTEAFF.

The chain joins TRBV6-6 to TRBJ1-6; D uncertain. Deletions cut 6 bases from V and 5 bases from J, with 11 bases between. CDR1 is MNHNY, CDR2 SVGAGI, per germline (reference sequence). The CDR3 spans 14 residues. CDR3 in DNA: TGTGCCAGCAGCCCCGGGAGGAATAATTCACCCCTCCACTTT. Amino acid sequence: CASSPGRNNSPLHF.

As regards this clone: A junction boundary mismatches the germline segment, possibly from a read error. The V call is TRBV6-5, the J call TRBJ2-1; 11 bases match TRBD1. This CDR3 region has 14 residues. Germline CDR1 MNHEY, CDR2 SVGAGI. This CDR3 reads CTSRGQGGYNEQFF. The CDR3 DNA reads TGTACCAGCAGGGGACAGGGGGGCTACAATGAGCAGTTCTTC.

The chain employs TRBV19 and TRBJ1-6; D is possibly TRBD1 (5 bases). Germline V gives CDR1 LNHDA, CDR2 SQIVND (reference sequence). This CDR3 has 15 residues. V lost 7 bases and J 5 bases, leaving 15 bases between the germline ends. CDR3 sequence (DNA): TGTGCCAGTACCCAAGGAACAGGAAATAATTCACCCCTCCACTTT. It translates to CASTQGTGNNSPLHF.

V gene TRBV10-3 combines with J gene TRBJ1-5; possibly TRBD1 for D (5 bases). In germline, CDR1 is ENHRY, CDR2 SYGVKD. The V gene lost 0 bases and the J gene lost 3 bases, with 9 bases spanning the gap. This CDR3 is 15 amino acids long. The CDR3 region has the DNA TGTGCCATCAGTGAGTCTGACAGCCCCAATCAGCCCCAGCATTTT. Translation gives CAISESDSPNQPQHF.

The chain joins TRBV30 to TRBJ2-7; 7 positions agree with TRBD2. In germline, CDR1 is GTSNPN, CDR2 SVGIG (reference sequence). The CDR3 loop spans 15 amino acids. Unmatched junction bases numbered 13, after V lost 1 base and J lost 7 bases. CDR3 residues: CAWSGVSGPGGEQYF. The CDR3 bases are TGTGCCTGGAGTGGGGTTAGCGGGCCCGGGGGTGAGCAGTACTTC.

This chain uses TRBV30 with TRBJ1-5, with 10 bases that match TRBD1. Trimming at V came to 0 bases and at J to 2 bases, leaving 7 bases not matched to a gene. Germline V gene data show CDR1 as GTSNPN and CDR2 as SVGIG (reference sequence). The CDR3 extends over 17 amino acids. The CDR3 coding sequence is TGTGCCTGGAGTGTCACGGGACAGGGGCCCGGCAATCAGCCCCAGCATTTT. Its protein product is CAWSVTGQGPGNQPQHF.

This chain connects TRBV15 to TRBJ1-4; D is ambiguous. Trimming left V 0 bases short and J 8 bases short, with 13 bases between. CDR3 size: 15 residues. CDR1 and CDR2 (germline): LNHNV, YYDKDF (reference sequence). CDR3 loop: CATSRDPRAGEKLFF. The CDR3 DNA follows: TGTGCCACCAGCAGAGATCCGAGGGCTGGAGAAAAACTGTTTTTT.

The chain employs TRBV9 and TRBJ2-7, with a tentative D call TRBD2 (6 bases). The germline V gene has CDR1 SGDLS and CDR2 YYNGEE. V lost 0 bases and J lost 3, with 19 bases in between. CDR3 length: 17 residues. The CDR3 DNA reads as TGTGCCAGCAGCGTAGCGGTCTCGGCGGGGAACCTCTACGAGCAGTACTTC. Its translation: CASSVAVSAGNLYEQYF.

This rearrangement joins TRBV4-3 to TRBJ2-2, with D possibly being TRBD1 (6 bases). Looked up from germline, CDR1 is LGHNA and CDR2 is YSLEER. The CDR3 has 17 amino acids. Trimming took 0 bases from V and 5 from J, leaving 16 bases between them. This CDR3 reads CASSQERDFRGTGELFF. CDR3 in DNA: TGCGCCAGCAGCCAAGAGAGAGATTTTAGGGGGACCGGGGAGCTGTTTTTT.

This clone was seen once. The V and J genes are TRBV5-1 and TRBJ2-5, with TRBD2 as a possible D gene (6 bases). The DNA end favors TRBJ2-7, so the J call may be wrong. The CDR3 has 13 residues. Germline V gene data show CDR1 as SGHRS and CDR2 as YFSETQ. The CDR3 is CASSGGLALEQYF. CDR3 DNA sequence: TGCGCCAGCTCCGGAGGGTTGGCCCTCGAGCAGTACTTC.

The chain is built from TRBV9 and TRBJ1-6; D is undetermined. Trimming removed 4 bases from V and 7 bases from J, with 9 bases in between. The CDR3 extends over 13 amino acids. In germline, CDR1 is SGDLS, CDR2 YYNGEE. The CDR3 sequence is CASSSGGNSPLHF. The CDR3 DNA is TGTGCCAGCAGCTCCGGCGGGAATTCACCCCTCCACTTT.

The genes are TRBV14 and TRBJ2-2; 9 bases fit TRBD1. This CDR3 has 15 amino acids. V was pared by 1 base and J by 7 bases, with 4 bases of the junction left unmatched. The germline CDR1 and CDR2 sequences are SGHDN and FVKESK. The CDR3 is CASSQGTGVFGELFF. CDR3 DNA sequence: TGTGCCAGCAGCCAAGGGACAGGGGTTTTCGGGGAGCTGTTTTTT.